These 30 T cell receptor beta chains came from one sample sequenced in a study of Graves' ophthalmopathy and Graves' hyperthyroidism. RNA transcripts provided the template for amplifying TCR beta CDR3 regions. HTBI-primed RT-PCR formed the first round, and a multiplex PCR formed the second. MiXCR, run by TCRdb on the multiplex PCR reads, gives a single entry per CDR3 protein. The data show just over 600,000 distinct CDR3 sequences, 20% to 25% seen once. Sequences were obtained from peripheral blood. The receptor source for this set is a woman younger than 30 with stable Graves' hyperthyroidism. Some clones in this sample may be carry-over from other donors' samples.

This clonotype was seen repeatedly, ten times or more. V gene TRBV6-2 or TRBV6-3 combines with J gene TRBJ1-2; the match to TRBD1 covers 7 bases. The V gene's germline CDR1 is MNHEY and CDR2 SVGEGT. J was trimmed by 2 bases and V by 5 bases; bases with no gene match: 5. The CDR3 is 14 residues long. CDR3 DNA: TGTGCCAGCAGTGAACTAGGGGGCAACTATGGCTACACCTTC. This codes for CASSELGGNYGYTF.

This clonotype occurred many times. This sequence joins TRBV6-2 or TRBV6-3 and TRBJ2-7, with 13 nucleotides matching TRBD2. With V trimmed by 5 bases and J by 7 bases, 2 bases remained unmatched. CDR1 is MNHEY and CDR2 is SVGEGT in the germline V gene. The CDR3 totals 13 residues. CDR3 bases: TGTGCCAGCAGTACGGGACTAGCGGGGGAGCAGTACTTC. This translates into CASSTGLAGEQYF.

Many counts were recorded for this clonotype. V is TRBV30 and J is TRBJ1-1; D remains unclear. Germline V CDR1 and CDR2: GTSNPN, SVGIG (reference sequence). The CDR3 sequence is 14 residues long. Trimming removed 0 bases at V and 4 bases at J, with 12 bases between. The CDR3 sequence: CAWSVQSRITEAFF. DNA of the CDR3: TGTGCCTGGAGTGTACAGTCTCGAATCACTGAAGCTTTCTTT.

This clonotype was counted many times. The junction departs from the called germline gene at one end, perhaps through a read error. V usage is TRBV18 and J usage is TRBJ2-7, with D possibly TRBD2 on 6 matching bases. Per the germline V gene, CDR1 is KGHSH and CDR2 is LQKENI. This CDR3 has 12 amino acids. The DNA for the CDR3 is TGTGCCAGCTCACCTGTTGATCGGGGGTTGGACTTC. Protein: CASSPVDRGLDF. The complete variable domain, with remaining parts taken from reference TRBV18 and TRBJ2-7, reads NAGVMQNPRHLVRRRGQEARLRCSPMKGHSHVYWYRQLPEEGLKFMVYLQKENIIDESGMPKERFSAEFPKEGPSILRIQQVVRGDSAAYFCASSPVDRGLDFGPGTRLTVT.

The chain recombines TRBV6-2 or TRBV6-3 with TRBJ2-2; TRBD2 aligns across 8 bases. Germline V gene lookup returns CDR1 MNHEY and CDR2 SVGEGT. The CDR3 is 17 residues long. With 3 bases clipped from V and 5 bases from J, the junction kept 11 bases outside the gene matches. The CDR3 region is CASSYTLGLGDTGELFF. The CDR3 nucleotides are TGTGCCAGCAGTTATACTTTGGGACTAGGAGATACCGGGGAGCTGTTTTTT.

The rearrangement uses TRBV5-6 and TRBJ2-7; D unclear. V was cut by 3 bases and J by 6 bases, with 10 bases left in between. Germline CDR1 SGHDT, CDR2 YYEEEE. The CDR3 has 12 amino acids. Here the CDR3 reads CASSSDWGEQYF. DNA of the CDR3: TGTGCCAGCAGCTCCGATTGGGGCGAGCAGTACTTC.

This clonotype occurred many times. CDR3 bases: TGCAGTGCTAAAGGGACAGCGCTCTACGAGCAGTACTTC. Amino acids: CSAKGTALYEQYF. The V gene is TRBV20-1, the J gene TRBJ2-7; 7 positions match TRBD1. V lost 4 bases, J lost 3 bases, and 6 bases stayed unmatched. This CDR3 region has 13 residues. The germline V gene encodes CDR1 DFQATT and CDR2 SNEGSKA (reference sequence).

This clonotype was counted many times. The chain is built from TRBV12-3 or TRBV12-4 and TRBJ1-1; tentative D call: TRBD1 (6 bases). The CDR3 has 13 residues. V lost 4 bases, J lost 6 bases, and 12 bases lay in between. The CDR3: CASSSLGGPEAFF. The CDR3 region has the DNA TGTGCCAGCAGTTCCCTTGGGGGCCCTGAAGCTTTCTTT.

This chain links TRBV28 with TRBJ2-7, with 9 positions matching TRBD1. J lost 4 bases, V lost 7 bases, and 5 bases had no gene match. This CDR3 comprises 13 residues. CDR1 and CDR2 (germline): MDHEN, SYDVKM. The CDR3 loop reads CASTGQGWYEQYF. In nucleotides, the CDR3 is TGTGCCAGCACCGGACAGGGGTGGTACGAGCAGTACTTC.

In its sample, this clonotype was seen many times. This chain joins TRBV10-2 and TRBJ1-2; 7 bases fit TRBD1. V gave up 6 bases and J gave up 4 bases; unmatched junction bases: 5. CDR1 is WSHSY and CDR2 is SAAADI in the germline V gene. The CDR3 contains 13 residues. CDR3 sequence (DNA): TGCGCCAGCAGCGCTACAGGGGTCTATGGCTACACCTTC. Translated: CASSATGVYGYTF.

This clonotype has at least ten counts. J is TRBJ2-5 and V is TRBV11-1; D unclear. V was cut by 3 bases and J by 5 bases, with 10 bases left in between. The CDR3 is 13 amino acids. Germline CDR1 SGHAT, CDR2 FQDESV (reference sequence). CDR3 bases: TGTGCCAGCAGCTTCCGACGCCCGGAGACCCAGTACTTC. It specifies CASSFRRPETQYF.

The chain recombines TRBV2 with TRBJ2-5; 12 nucleotides match TRBD2. The germline CDR1 and CDR2 sequences are SNHLY and FYNNEI. The CDR3 contains 15 residues. The V gene end was trimmed by 1 base and the J gene end by 5 bases; junction bases not matched to a gene: 2. CDR3 residues: CASSEGLAGVETQYF. The CDR3 DNA reads as TGTGCCAGCAGTGAAGGACTAGCGGGGGTTGAGACCCAGTACTTC.

The sample holds many counts of this clonotype. The chain has TRBV20-1 and TRBJ2-7; D possibly corresponds to TRBD1 (6 bases). V shed 3 bases and J shed 4 bases, with 19 bases lying between them. The CDR3 is 15 amino acids. Germline assignment: CDR1 DFQATT and CDR2 SNEGSKA (reference sequence). CDR3 sequence reads: CSASVTGRKVYEQYF. DNA for the CDR3: TGCAGTGCTAGCGTAACAGGGCGCAAGGTGTACGAGCAGTACTTC.

This clonotype was found many times. The chain employs TRBV7-2 and TRBJ2-6; 7 positions match TRBD2. Trimming removed 6 bases from V and 2 bases from J; junction bases left unmatched: 7. There are 16 residues in the CDR3. The germline CDR1 and CDR2 sequences are SGHTA and FQGNSA. The CDR3 DNA reads TGTGCCAGCAGAACCTTCGGGGGGACTGGGGCCAACGTCCTGACTTTC. The encoded protein is CASRTFGGTGANVLTF.

This clonotype was counted ten times or more. The chain employs TRBV30 and TRBJ2-7; D gene unclear. The V gene's germline CDR1 is GTSNPN and CDR2 SVGIG (reference sequence). This CDR3 has 12 residues. V was shortened by 8 bases and J by 1 base, with 12 bases between the two germline ends. CDR3 nucleotide sequence: TGTGCCCTTTGGGCAGGTTCCTACGAGCAGTACTTC. The encoded protein is CALWAGSYEQYF.

Notes on this clonotype: This clone may be a read error of a much larger clone one base away. V usage is TRBV6-5 and J usage is TRBJ2-7; D remains ambiguous. This CDR3 has 15 residues. Germline lookup yields CDR1 MNHEY and CDR2 SVGAGI. CDR3 residues: CTSSYAYRASYEQYF. The CDR3 nucleotides are TGTACCAGCAGTTACGCCTACAGAGCCTCCTACGAGCAGTACTTC.

This clonotype showed up many times. The rearrangement joins TRBV18 to TRBJ1-1, with 9 bases that match TRBD1. CDR1 and CDR2 from the germline V gene are KGHSH and LQKENI. V lost 6 bases to trimming and J lost 1 base; unmatched junction nucleotides: 3. This CDR3 has 14 amino acids. CDR3 sequence reads: CASSRQGENTEAFF. CDR3 DNA: TGTGCCAGCTCTCGACAGGGGGAGAACACTGAAGCTTTCTTT.

The sample holds many counts of this clonotype. The chain employs TRBV6-5 and TRBJ1-1; D unclear. The CDR3 has 15 amino acids. Germline V gene sequence: CDR1 MNHEY, CDR2 SVGAGI. V was shortened by 0 bases and J by 0 bases, with 8 bases between the two germline ends. The CDR3 bases are TGTGCCAGCAGTTACTCGTGGGAGGTGAACACTGAAGCTTTCTTT. The encoded protein is CASSYSWEVNTEAFF.

This clonotype was detected once. The rearrangement joins TRBV7-9 to TRBJ1-6, with TRBD1 as a possible D gene (6 bases). The germline CDR1 and CDR2 sequences are SEHNR and FQNEAQ (reference sequence). The V gene lost 5 bases and the J gene lost 4 bases, with 15 bases spanning the gap. The CDR3 runs to 16 residues. The CDR3 DNA is TGTGCCAGCAGCAAGGGGGTTTCCAAATATAATTCACCCCTCCACTTT. This translates into CASSKGVSKYNSPLHF.

This clonotype turned up a few times. The CDR3 DNA sequence: TGCGCCAGCAGCCAAGATTATCCACAGGGATACGAGCAGTACTTC. Its translation: CASSQDYPQGYEQYF. The rearrangement uses TRBV4-1 and TRBJ2-7, with D possibly being TRBD1 (6 bases). This CDR3 comprises 15 residues. CDR1 is MGHRA and CDR2 is YSYEKL in the germline V gene. V lost 0 bases and J 4 bases, leaving 13 bases between the germline ends.

A remark on this clonotype: Without the conserved terminal phenylalanine or tryptophan, this CDR3 likely stems from a read error. The chain employs TRBV2 and TRBJ2-7, with 7 bases aligning to TRBD1. V lost 2 bases to trimming and J lost 3 bases; unmatched junction nucleotides: 1. Per the germline V gene, CDR1 is SNHLY and CDR2 is FYNNEI. The CDR3 runs 13 residues. CDR3 in DNA: TGTGCCAGCAGTGAACGGGACAGCTACGAGCAGTACTAC. The encoded protein is CASSERDSYEQYY.

This clonotype was recorded at least ten times. V and J are TRBV20-1 and TRBJ2-5, with 8 nucleotides matching TRBD1. Germline values: CDR1 DFQATT, CDR2 SNEGSKA (reference sequence). V shed 3 bases and J 4 bases; nucleotides not matched to a gene: 16. The CDR3 length is 17 residues. The CDR3 coding sequence is TGCAGTGCTAGCGAACCCCAGACTCTCAGGGGGCGAGAGACCCAGTACTTC. Its protein product is CSASEPQTLRGRETQYF.

CDR3 in amino acids: CASSLTTGVGEQYF. CDR3 nucleotide sequence: TGTGCCAGCAGTTTGACAACAGGGGTCGGCGAGCAGTACTTC. V usage is TRBV12-3 or TRBV12-4 and J usage is TRBJ2-7; TRBD1 matches at 7 bases. The V and J ends lost 3 bases and 6 bases, in that order; junction bases with no gene match: 8. The CDR3 covers 14 residues.

The chain links TRBV6-5 to TRBJ2-7; 9 nucleotides align to TRBD1. The CDR3 has 17 amino acids. The germline V gene encodes CDR1 MNHEY and CDR2 SVGAGI. J lost 2 bases, V lost 2 bases, and 10 bases had no gene match. The CDR3 DNA reads TGTGCCAGCAGTTACGCGAATCCGGGACAGGGTGCCTACGAGCAGTACTTC. This codes for CASSYANPGQGAYEQYF.

Comment on this clonotype: This may be a read error: a much more frequent sequence differs by one nucleotide. For the CDR3, the DNA is TGTGCCAGCAGCCTGACAGGGGACAATCAGCCCCATCATTTT. It encodes CASSLTGDNQPHHF. This chain joins TRBV11-2 and TRBJ1-5; the match to TRBD1 covers 8 bases. This CDR3 contains 14 residues. Germline V gives CDR1 SGHAT, CDR2 FQNNGV.

In its sample, this clonotype was seen many times. V and J are TRBV20-1 and TRBJ1-1; TRBD1 matches 12 bases. Germline V lookup: CDR1 DFQATT, CDR2 SNEGSKA (reference sequence). This CDR3 region has 14 residues. DNA of the CDR3: TGCAGGGTGGGACAGGGGGCATCGAACACTGAAGCTTTCTTT. Translating gives CRVGQGASNTEAFF.

This clonotype has a handful of counts. J is TRBJ2-7 and V is TRBV6-1; possibly TRBD1 for D (5 bases). The V gene's germline CDR1 is MNHNS and CDR2 SASEGT. This CDR3 is 15 amino acids long. The V gene lost 0 bases and the J gene lost 5 bases, with 14 bases spanning the gap. The CDR3 sequence: CASSEALLPGNEQYF. CDR3 nucleotides: TGTGCCAGCAGTGAAGCCCTGCTCCCAGGGAACGAGCAGTACTTC.

CDR3 region: CASSIDREYGYTF. The CDR3 bases are TGTGCCAGCAGCATCGACAGGGAGTATGGCTACACCTTC. This chain links TRBV6-1 with TRBJ1-2, with TRBD1 matching over 7 bases. CDR1 is MNHNS and CDR2 is SASEGT in the germline V gene. Unmatched junction bases numbered 6, after V lost 6 bases and J lost 5 bases. The CDR3 sequence is 13 residues long.

The CDR3 protein is CATSEEPRNYGYTF. CDR3 in DNA: TGTGCCACCAGTGAGGAACCAAGGAACTATGGCTACACCTTC. J is TRBJ1-2 and V is TRBV24-1; no clear D. The V gene lost 4 bases and the J gene lost 2 bases, with 10 bases spanning the gap. Germline assignment: CDR1 KGHDR and CDR2 SFDVKD. The CDR3 is made up of 14 amino acids.

Ten or more counts support this clonotype. This chain uses TRBV29-1 with TRBJ2-5; possible D gene TRBD2, 6 bases. Germline CDR1 SQVTM, CDR2 ANQGSEA. CDR3 length: 16 residues. V gave up 0 bases and J gave up 5 bases, with 19 bases separating them. The CDR3 is CSVEDRGGRTLETQYF. The CDR3 DNA sequence: TGCAGCGTTGAAGATCGAGGAGGGAGGACACTTGAGACCCAGTACTTC.